This passage covers 11 T cell receptor beta chains from one sample sequenced in a study of human T cells and chemical hapten exposure. Indicated time point: pre-sensitization, week 0. Documented treatment: therapeutic diphenylcyclopropenone sensitization with weekly scalp DPC. TCRdb analysed the RACE reads with MiXCR anew, one entry per CDR3 protein. The table has 62,000 or so distinct CDR3 sequences, approximately 11% seen once. Material: whole blood, obtained in connection with sensitization to the hapten diphenylcyclopropenone (DPC). These receptors originate from a woman between 45 and 60 years old with alopecia areata. Some clones in this sample may be carry-over from other donors' samples.

This clonotype was seen ten or more times. V gene TRBV20-1 combines with J gene TRBJ1-1; no clear D gene. In germline, CDR1 is DFQATT, CDR2 SNEGSKA (reference sequence). The CDR3 spans 12 residues. V was trimmed by 6 bases and J by 1 base, leaving 9 bases between them. CDR3 DNA sequence: TGCAGTGCCCAGGATTCGAACACTGAAGCTTTCTTT. Translation: CSAQDSNTEAFF.

At least ten counts were recorded for this clonotype. The chain joins TRBV9 to TRBJ1-1; 7 bases map to TRBD1. CDR3 length: 15 amino acids. CDR1 SGDLS and CDR2 YYNGEE come from the germline V gene. The junction had 8 bases not matched to a gene; V was cut back by 0 bases and J by 6 bases. The DNA of the CDR3 is TGTGCCAGCAGCGTAGCTACAGGAGGGGGCTCTGAAGCTTTCTTT. This sequence encodes CASSVATGGGSEAFF.

This clonotype was picked up many times. The CDR3 protein is CASSSPAGGSYNEQFF. The CDR3 nucleotides are TGTGCCAGCAGCTCCCCGGCGGGAGGGTCCTACAATGAGCAGTTCTTC. The chain links TRBV7-6 to TRBJ2-1, with 9 bases fitting TRBD2. J gave up 1 base and V 4 bases, and 5 bases lay outside the gene matches. CDR1 is SGHVS and CDR2 is FNYEAQ in the germline V gene. The CDR3 consists of 16 residues.

This clonotype was detected a few times. This chain connects TRBV7-2 to TRBJ1-6, with D tentatively TRBD1 (5 bases). CDR1 SGHTA and CDR2 FQGNSA come from the germline V gene. The CDR3 spans 16 residues. The V end lost 5 bases, the J end lost 4 bases, and 15 bases lay between the germline ends. CDR3 residues: CASSANGAGYNSPLHF. CDR3 DNA sequence: TGTGCCAGCAGCGCGAACGGCGCAGGGTATAATTCACCCCTCCACTTT.

J is TRBJ2-7 and V is TRBV4-2, with D possibly TRBD2 on 5 matching bases. CDR1 and CDR2 from the germline V gene are LGHNA and YNFKEQ. V dropped 1 base and J dropped 3 bases, with 13 bases sitting between them. The CDR3 consists of 15 residues. This CDR3 reads CASSQVRAGGYEQYF. The CDR3 nucleotides are TGTGCCAGCAGCCAAGTTAGGGCCGGAGGCTACGAGCAGTACTTC.

V is TRBV7-9 and J is TRBJ2-1; perhaps TRBD1 as D (5 bases). The CDR3 totals 15 residues. Germline loops: CDR1 SEHNR, CDR2 FQNEAQ (reference sequence). Trimming cost V 5 bases and J 8 bases, with 19 bases left between them. This chain's CDR3 is CASSPRRQGMDEQFF. The CDR3 DNA reads TGTGCCAGCAGCCCCCGTCGGCAGGGTATGGATGAGCAGTTCTTC.

This clonotype was counted many times. The J gene is TRBJ2-5, the V gene TRBV6-2 or TRBV6-3, with D tentatively TRBD2 (6 bases). Germline assignment: CDR1 MNHEY and CDR2 SVGEGT. V lost 4 bases, J lost 2 bases, and 14 bases lay in between. The CDR3 length is 15 residues. The CDR3 protein is CASSSRGSPQETQYF. For the CDR3, the DNA is TGTGCCAGCAGTTCACGGGGGAGCCCACAAGAGACCCAGTACTTC.

A few counts support this clonotype. For the CDR3, the DNA is TGTGCCAGCAGCTCGCCGTTGCGGGAGGGCCCGAACATTCAGTACTTC. Protein sequence: CASSSPLREGPNIQYF. The V and J genes are TRBV7-6 and TRBJ2-4; TRBD2 matches at 9 bases. This CDR3 is built from 16 residues. Germline CDR1 and CDR2: SGHVS and FNYEAQ. V shed 4 bases, J shed 7 bases, and the junction held 11 bases outside the gene matches.

This clonotype was seen ten or more times. The genes are TRBV29-1 and TRBJ2-7; 10 bases are a match to TRBD1. The V segment lost 5 bases and the J segment 2 bases; nucleotides outside the gene matches: 15. CDR1 SQVTM and CDR2 ANQGSEA come from the germline V gene. CDR3 length equals 17 residues. The CDR3 DNA is TGCAGCGTTTTAAATTTAGGAGGACAGGGGGGTGCCTACGAGCAGTACTTC. This gives the protein CSVLNLGGQGGAYEQYF.

This rearrangement joins TRBV6-5 to TRBJ2-1, with D perhaps matching TRBD1 (5 bases). The CDR3 totals 15 residues. CDR1 and CDR2 from the germline V gene are MNHEY and SVGAGI. V lost 6 bases to trimming and J lost 7 bases, with 19 bases between them. Here the CDR3 DNA reads TGTGCCAGCAGCTTTAGACAGCCCGCTCTAAATGAGCAGTTCTTC. Protein: CASSFRQPALNEQFF.

This clonotype has at least ten counts. The DNA of the CDR3 is TGTGCCAGCAGGCCACTGGGACAGGGGATCAATCAGCCCCAGCATTTT. This translates into CASRPLGQGINQPQHF. The V and J genes are TRBV6-1 and TRBJ1-5; 10 positions match TRBD1. This CDR3 spans 16 amino acids. Germline loops: CDR1 MNHNS, CDR2 SASEGT. V dropped 6 bases and J dropped 3; count of bases not matched to a gene: 8.